These 13 T cell receptor beta chains were sequenced from one sample in a study of blood T cells in healthy people across ages. The use of a sample-barcoded 5' primer and a J-beta primer mix characterized a second PCR of about 6 to 12 cycles. TCRdb called the 5' RACE reads again in MiXCR, with one record for every CDR3 protein. There are some 550,000 distinct CDR3 sequences in the sample; 40% to 50% occur only once, and roughly 24% lies in the top ten. Sample: blood. The receptor set was obtained from a man at least 80 years old in good health.

The chain links TRBV6-6 to TRBJ1-4; D is undetermined. V was clipped by 6 bases and J by 5 bases, with 4 bases between them. This CDR3 has 11 residues. Per germline, CDR1 MNHNY and CDR2 SVGAGI (reference sequence). The CDR3 loop reads CASRGNEKLFF. The CDR3 DNA is TGTGCCAGCAGAGGAAATGAAAAACTGTTTTTT.

Only a few counts were recorded for this clonotype. J is TRBJ2-3 and V is TRBV7-2; D not resolved. CDR1 SGHTA and CDR2 FQGNSA come from the germline V gene. With 5 bases removed from V and 0 bases from J, the gap between germline ends came to 12 bases. CDR3 length: 15 residues. CDR3 sequence reads: CASSTWSSSTDTQYF. CDR3 DNA: TGTGCCAGCAGCACGTGGAGTTCTAGCACAGATACGCAGTATTTT.

The chain links TRBV7-6 to TRBJ1-2; D is possibly TRBD1 (6 bases). Germline assignment: CDR1 SGHVS and CDR2 FNYEAQ. Between the trimmed V and J ends, which lost 5 bases and 6 bases, there was a span of 13 bases. The CDR3 is 13 residues long. CDR3 DNA sequence: TGTGCCAGCAGCCTAGGGGGGGCGCATGGCTACACCTTC. Amino acid sequence: CASSLGGAHGYTF.

The J gene is TRBJ1-5, the V gene TRBV12-3 or TRBV12-4; D is perhaps TRBD1 (5 bases). The CDR3 contains 14 residues. Trimming took off 2 bases at V and 6 bases at J, with 11 bases between the two ends. The CDR3, as DNA: TGTGCCAGCAGTTTAACTGGGGGGGGTCAGCCCCAGCATTTT. This sequence encodes CASSLTGGGQPQHF.

This CDR3 reads CASSLSTSVDTQYF. The CDR3 nucleotides are TGCGCCAGCAGCTTGAGTACATCCGTGGATACGCAGTATTTT. This sequence joins TRBV5-1 and TRBJ2-3; no clear D gene. Germline V CDR1 and CDR2: SGHRS, YFSETQ. V was shortened by 1 base and J by 6 bases, with 12 bases between the two germline ends. The CDR3 is 14 residues long.

This rearrangement joins TRBV5-1 to TRBJ1-2; 7 bases line up with TRBD1. This CDR3 is built from 14 residues. Germline CDR1 reads SGHRS; CDR2 reads YFSETQ. Trimming cost V 4 bases and J 4 bases; bases outside gene matches: 7. CDR3 region: CASSTAGQAYGYTF. The CDR3 DNA sequence: TGCGCCAGCAGCACCGCTGGACAGGCCTATGGCTACACCTTC.

The CDR3 here is CSARVPQGYEQYF. The DNA of the CDR3 is TGCAGTGCTAGAGTCCCACAGGGCTACGAGCAGTACTTC. The chain uses TRBV20-1 and TRBJ2-7; perhaps TRBD1 as D (6 bases). V lost 1 base and J 3 bases, leaving 10 bases between the germline ends. Germline CDR1 DFQATT, CDR2 SNEGSKA (reference sequence). The CDR3 spans 13 residues.

This chain uses TRBV6-6 with TRBJ1-2; 9 positions match TRBD1. CDR3 size: 15 residues. V shed 2 bases, J shed 7 bases, and the junction held 8 bases outside the gene matches. In germline, CDR1 is MNHNY, CDR2 SVGAGI (reference sequence). This chain's CDR3 is CASSYTTGGLCGYTF. The CDR3 bases are TGTGCCAGCAGTTACACGACAGGGGGTTTGTGTGGCTACACCTTC.

V usage is TRBV4-2 and J usage is TRBJ1-3; D remains ambiguous. The CDR3 spans 16 residues. The germline V and J ends were trimmed by 6 bases and 0 bases, with 15 bases remaining between them. The germline gives CDR1 LGHNA, CDR2 YNFKEQ. The CDR3 reads CASRTIGGDSGNTIYF. CDR3 DNA sequence: TGTGCCAGCAGGACCATAGGCGGAGACTCTGGAAACACCATATATTTT.

This clonotype was picked up one time. This chain connects TRBV7-9 to TRBJ2-7; D not resolved. Trimming took 6 bases from V and 2 from J, leaving 14 bases between them. Germline V lookup: CDR1 SEHNR, CDR2 FQNEAQ (reference sequence). CDR3 size: 14 residues. The CDR3 nucleotides are TGTGCCAGCAGATATTCCAGTGGGCCCTACGAGCAGTACTTC. This gives the protein CASRYSSGPYEQYF.

This clonotype was observed a handful of times. A much larger clone differs from this one at a single base, so this may be a read error. The gene calls are TRBV6-5 and TRBJ2-7; 8 positions agree with TRBD2. CDR3 size: 15 residues. J was trimmed by 7 bases and V by 6 bases; bases with no gene match: 14. Germline values: CDR1 MNHEY, CDR2 SVGAGI. In nucleotides, the CDR3 is TGTGCCAGCAGCCTAAGCGGGAGAACTTGGGATGAGCAGTACTTC. Translated, it gives CASSLSGRTWDEQYF.

This clonotype came up a few times. The rearrangement uses TRBV4-3 and TRBJ1-2; D is unclear. Germline V CDR1 and CDR2: LGHNA, YSLEER. Trimming stripped 0 bases from V and 4 bases from J, with 12 bases between. The CDR3 is 15 residues long. The CDR3 DNA reads as TGCGCCAGCAGCCAAGATCTTGGGGAAGTCTATGGCTACACCTTC. Residues: CASSQDLGEVYGYTF.

This clonotype was found a few times. This CDR3 reads CASTPGGASADTQYF. The CDR3 DNA sequence: TGTGCCAGCACCCCAGGGGGCGCTTCTGCAGATACGCAGTATTTT. The rearrangement links TRBV7-2 to TRBJ2-3, with 8 bases that match TRBD1. Germline V CDR1 and CDR2: SGHTA, FQGNSA. The CDR3 consists of 15 residues. The V gene end was trimmed by 7 bases and the J gene end by 4 bases; junction bases not matched to a gene: 10.